The T cell receptor (beta chain) under discussion was sequenced for a study of cytomegalovirus exposure and HLA in healthy donors. Study at large: Prior work identified roughly 120 million unique TCR beta sequences in 150 million to 200 million T cells.

CDR1 KGHSH and CDR2 LQKENI come from the germline V gene. The CDR3 totals 16 residues. The V gene end was trimmed by 5 bases and the J gene end by 2 bases; junction bases not matched to a gene: 9. Researchers ran the PCR with 60 Vbeta and 13 Jbeta primers. Using immunoSEQ multiplex PCR, the repertoire was profiled, and TCRdb retains in-frame clones only, with some absent. The repertoire includes about 190,000 clones, roughly 80% of them detected once, and about 6% sits in the top ten. V and J are TRBV18 and TRBJ2-5, with TRBD1 matching 9 bases. The sample consisted of PBMCs. The receptor comes from a middle-aged man in good health and CMV-seropositive. The CDR3 coding sequence is TGTGCCAGCTCAATGATTCCGGGACAGGGTCAAGAGACCCAGTACTTC. Amino acid sequence: CASSMIPGQGQETQYF.